The 23 T cell receptor beta chains below all came from one sample that was sequenced in a study of T cell changes during pregnancy in multiple sclerosis. Sequencing was performed with immunoSEQ multiplex PCR; in TCRdb, only in-frame clones are kept and a portion is missing. Of tens of thousands of clones listed, about nine tenths are singletons. The sample here was CD4+ T cells from peripheral blood mononuclear cells, taken in the third trimester of pregnancy. These receptor sequences come from a female donor with multiple sclerosis, enrolled in a pregnancy study.

This clone was seen only a few times. Written as DNA, the CDR3 is TGCTCTTGTTCGCAGGGCGGGATAGACTACACCTTC. Its translation is CSCSQGGIDYTF. This chain uses TRBV29-1 with TRBJ1-2; tentative D call: TRBD1 (5 bases). The germline CDR1 and CDR2 sequences are SQVTM and ANQGSEA. The CDR3 totals 12 residues.

This clone was counted a few times. The chain has TRBV7-8 and TRBJ2-7; D is possibly TRBD1 (6 bases). The CDR3 runs to 14 residues. The germline V and J ends were trimmed by 1 base and 3 bases, with 10 bases remaining between them. Germline V gives CDR1 SGHVS, CDR2 FQNEAQ. In DNA form, the CDR3 reads TGTGCCAGCAGCTTAGTTAGCAGGGGCTACGAGCAGTACTTC. Residues: CASSLVSRGYEQYF. Variable domain in full (rest from reference TRBV7-8 and TRBJ2-7): GAGVSQSPRYKVAKRGQDVALRCDPISGHVSLFWYQQALGQGPEFLTYFQNEAQLDKSGLPSDRFFAERPEGSVSTLKIQRTQQEDSAVYLCASSLVSRGYEQYFGPGTRLTVT.

The chain combines TRBV9 with TRBJ2-3; 12 positions agree with TRBD2. CDR3 length: 16 amino acids. J lost 2 bases, V lost 3 bases, and 4 bases had no gene match. CDR1 and CDR2 (germline): SGDLS, YYNGEE. CDR3 sequence: CASSAGLAGYTDTQYF. The DNA of the CDR3 is TGTGCCAGCAGCGCAGGACTAGCGGGGTACACAGATACGCAGTATTTT.

The chain has TRBV7-8 and TRBJ2-1; 9 bases agree with TRBD2. The CDR3 is 15 amino acids. Germline CDR1 reads SGHVS; CDR2 reads FQNEAQ. The trim removed 3 bases at V and 7 bases at J, leaving 7 bases unmatched. CDR3 protein: CASSFGGGAVNEQFF. Written as DNA, the CDR3 is TGTGCCAGCAGCTTTGGCGGGGGGGCCGTTAATGAGCAGTTCTTC.

This clone was counted a single time. This chain uses TRBV10-2 with TRBJ2-2, with 8 nucleotides matching TRBD1. Trimming cost V 8 bases and J 5 bases; bases outside gene matches: 7. Per germline, CDR1 WSHSY and CDR2 SAAADI. The CDR3 runs 14 residues. CDR3 residues: CASLPGGWTGELFF. CDR3 DNA: TGCGCCAGCCTTCCAGGGGGCTGGACCGGGGAGCTGTTTTTT.

The rearrangement joins TRBV10-3 to TRBJ1-2, with 7 bases identical to TRBD1. V lost 8 bases and J lost 5; bases outside the gene matches: 11. The length of the CDR3 is 14 residues. From germline, CDR1 is ENHRY and CDR2 SYGVKD. DNA for the CDR3: TGTGCCATCCGCGACAGGGCCGCCTCGTATGGCTACACCTTC. Translating it yields CAIRDRAASYGYTF.

J is TRBJ2-3 and V is TRBV29-1, with 7 bases that match TRBD1. This CDR3 contains 14 residues. Germline loops: CDR1 SQVTM, CDR2 ANQGSEA. J lost 5 bases, V lost 7 bases, and 12 bases had no gene match. The CDR3 loop reads CSGTLGGRGDTQYF. The CDR3 nucleotides are TGCAGCGGGACTCTAGGGGGCCGGGGAGATACGCAGTATTTT.

The chain employs TRBV19 and TRBJ2-2; a weak D match, TRBD2 (5 bases). Trimming stripped 2 bases from V and 3 bases from J, with 10 bases between. There are 15 residues in the CDR3. Germline CDR1 is LNHDA and CDR2 is SQIVND (reference sequence). The DNA for the CDR3 is TGTGCCAGTAGTATATCCAGCGGACACACCGGGGAGCTGTTTTTT. Translation gives CASSISSGHTGELFF.

This clone came up once. The gene calls are TRBV2 and TRBJ1-5, with D possibly matching TRBD1 (6 bases). Germline loops: CDR1 SNHLY, CDR2 FYNNEI. The length of the CDR3 is 13 residues. V was cut by 7 bases and J by 5 bases, with 12 bases left in between. The CDR3 here is CASTAGADQPQHF. The CDR3 coding sequence is TGTGCCAGCACGGCGGGGGCGGATCAGCCCCAGCATTTT.

The chain is built from TRBV5-1 and TRBJ1-5; tentative D call: TRBD1 (6 bases). Trimming left V 4 bases short and J 0 bases short, with 11 bases between. Germline CDR1 is SGHRS and CDR2 is YFSETQ. This CDR3 comprises 15 residues. CDR3 sequence: CASSLGQNSNQPQHF. In DNA, the CDR3 is TGCGCCAGCAGCCTAGGACAGAATAGCAATCAGCCCCAGCATTTT.

This clone has only one observation. This CDR3 reads CATSPGHPYNEQFF. CDR3 coding DNA: TGTGCCACCAGCCCGGGACACCCGTACAATGAGCAGTTCTTC. This chain joins TRBV15 and TRBJ2-1, with a possible D match to TRBD1 (6 bases). Germline-derived CDR1 and CDR2 are LNHNV and YYDKDF (reference sequence). The CDR3 loop spans 14 amino acids. V was cut by 5 bases and J by 4 bases, with 12 bases left in between.

The chain recombines TRBV6-5 with TRBJ1-1; a possible D gene is TRBD1 (6 bases). CDR3 length: 14 residues. CDR1 MNHEY and CDR2 SVGAGI come from the germline V gene. The V end lost 4 bases, the J end lost 5 bases, and 14 bases lay between the germline ends. The CDR3 here is CASSFQGGGTEAFF. The DNA of the CDR3 is TGTGCCAGCAGTTTCCAAGGGGGAGGGACTGAAGCTTTCTTT.

The CDR3 region is CASSQEKTRLYGYTF. CDR3 in DNA: TGCGCCAGCAGCCAAGAGAAAACCAGGCTCTATGGCTACACCTTC. The chain recombines TRBV4-1 with TRBJ1-2; D remains unclear. The CDR3 has 15 residues. Germline V lookup: CDR1 MGHRA, CDR2 YSYEKL. V lost 0 bases and J lost 4, with 12 bases in between.

Only one count was recorded for this clone. The J gene is TRBJ1-2, the V gene TRBV5-4; TRBD1 agrees at 7 bases. The CDR3 length is 12 residues. After removal of 5 bases from V and 7 bases from J, the junction contained 5 bases not matched to a gene. Germline CDR1 reads SGHNT; CDR2 reads YYREEE (reference sequence). CDR3: CASRDDRAGYTF. The CDR3 DNA sequence: TGTGCCAGCAGGGATGACAGGGCTGGCTACACCTTC.

This chain connects TRBV28 to TRBJ1-1, with no clear D. CDR3 length: 15 amino acids. CDR1 and CDR2 (germline): MDHEN, SYDVKM. Trimming removed 5 bases at V and 1 base at J, with 14 bases between. CDR3 bases: TGTGCCAGCAGTCCGGACGGGAAATGGAACACTGAAGCTTTCTTT. This codes for CASSPDGKWNTEAFF.

This sequence joins TRBV10-2 and TRBJ1-1, with 8 bases fitting TRBD1. Trimming took 3 bases from V and 4 from J; bases not matched to a gene: 13. The CDR3 totals 17 residues. Germline V gives CDR1 WSHSY, CDR2 SAAADI. The CDR3 coding sequence is TGCGCCAGCAGTGACCGATACAGGGGGGTTTTGACCACTGAAGCTTTCTTT. This gives the protein CASSDRYRGVLTTEAFF.

The chain couples TRBV2 to TRBJ2-5, with 9 positions matching TRBD2. This CDR3 region has 16 residues. The germline V gene has CDR1 SNHLY and CDR2 FYNNEI. V gave up 5 bases and J gave up 1 base; unmatched junction bases: 8. The CDR3 region is CASSPVGGLAQETQYF. DNA of the CDR3: TGTGCCAGCAGTCCTGTGGGGGGACTAGCCCAAGAGACCCAGTACTTC. Supplemented by reference TRBV2 and TRBJ2-5, the full variable domain reads EPEVTQTPSHQVTQMGQEVILRCVPISNHLYFYWYRQILGQKVEFLVSFYNNEISEKSEIFDDQFSVERPDGSNFTLKIRSTKLEDSAMYFCASSPVGGLAQETQYFGPGTRLLVL.

The gene calls are TRBV27 and TRBJ2-3; TRBD1 agrees at 10 bases. With V trimmed by 11 bases and J by 6 bases, 8 bases remained unmatched. The CDR3 has 13 amino acids. Germline V gives CDR1 MNHEY, CDR2 SMNVEV (reference sequence). The CDR3 sequence is CAVRQGAKDTQYF. For the CDR3, the DNA is TGTGCCGTACGACAGGGGGCGAAGGATACGCAGTATTTT.

As DNA, the CDR3 is TGTGCCAGCAGCTTAGCCCCGGGACAGGGGGCCTACGAGCAGTACTTC. Translated, it gives CASSLAPGQGAYEQYF. The V call is TRBV7-6, the J call TRBJ2-7, with 11 bases identical to TRBD1. The CDR3 consists of 16 residues. V was pared by 0 bases and J by 2 bases, with 3 bases of the junction left unmatched. In germline, CDR1 is SGHVS, CDR2 FNYEAQ.

The genes are TRBV5-1 and TRBJ2-3, with 11 bases that match TRBD2. This CDR3 contains 19 residues. Germline V gives CDR1 SGHRS, CDR2 YFSETQ. V trimming: 0 bases; J trimming: 4 bases; junction bases outside the gene matches: 13. This chain's CDR3 is CASSLAVWASGGQADTQYF. DNA for the CDR3: TGCGCCAGCAGCTTGGCCGTTTGGGCTAGCGGGGGGCAGGCAGATACGCAGTATTTT.

The CDR3 bases are TGTGCCAGCATAAGTAGGGGGGAGACCCAGTACTTC. It is translated as CASISRGETQYF. This chain uses TRBV2 with TRBJ2-5; maybe TRBD1 (6 bases). Germline CDR1 SNHLY, CDR2 FYNNEI. V was cut by 7 bases and J by 5 bases, with 11 bases left in between. The CDR3 extends over 12 amino acids.

The chain combines TRBV14 with TRBJ1-1, with 10 bases aligning to TRBD1. This CDR3 contains 15 residues. The V and J ends lost 4 bases and 4 bases, in that order; junction bases with no gene match: 6. Germline V gene data show CDR1 as SGHDN and CDR2 as FVKESK. DNA of the CDR3: TGTGCCAGCAGCCTCCGGACAGGGGGTGGCACTGAAGCTTTCTTT. This translates into CASSLRTGGGTEAFF. Filled out from reference TRBV14 and TRBJ1-1, the complete variable domain reads EAGVTQFPSHSVIEKGQTVTLRCDPISGHDNLYWYRRVMGKEIKFLLHFVKESKQDESGMPNNRFLAERTGGTYSTLKVQPAELEDSGVYFCASSLRTGGGTEAFFGQGTRLTVV.

V gene TRBV19 combines with J gene TRBJ1-2, with 7 bases lining up with TRBD1. V shed 4 bases and J 4 bases; nucleotides not matched to a gene: 3. Germline V lookup: CDR1 LNHDA, CDR2 SQIVND (reference sequence). The CDR3 loop spans 13 amino acids. In nucleotides, the CDR3 is TGTGCCAGTAGTACCGGACAGGTCTATGGCTACACCTTC. Translated: CASSTGQVYGYTF.